The next 10 T cell receptor beta chains were all read from a single sample in a study of T cells in Graves' hyperthyroidism and ophthalmopathy (dated by TCRdb to between 2019 and 2020). The library came from multiplex PCR. The sequencer listed for this sample is Illumina HiSeq 2000. The TCR beta CDR3 regions were amplified from RNA transcripts. The first round of RT-PCR for the TCR CDR3 was performed with the HTBI primer set and the Qiagen OneStep RT-PCR kit. TCRdb reworked the public reads: Q25 trimming with fastp, MiXCR clone assembly, productive beta chains retained. Each entry merges the rows of one CDR3 protein and shows their most common DNA and genes. For this sample there are around 520,000 distinct CDR3 sequences; around 24% appear just once. Roughly 10% of the sample belongs to the ten largest clones. The sequencing input was blood. The receptors stem from a woman in her 30s with Graves' ophthalmopathy.

This clonotype was seen ten or more times. The chain links TRBV7-3 to TRBJ2-3; 16 positions agree with TRBD2. Germline loops: CDR1 SGHTA, CDR2 FQGTGA. V lost 3 bases, J lost 11 bases, and 5 bases stayed unmatched. The CDR3 loop spans 15 amino acids. The CDR3 region is CASSFTGTSGGEQYF. The CDR3 nucleotides are TGTGCCAGCAGCTTCACCGGGACTAGCGGGGGGGAGCAGTATTTT.

Concerning this clonotype: This may arise from a read error, as a much more abundant clone is one base away. This chain uses TRBV6-2 or TRBV6-3 with TRBJ1-2, with unresolved D. The CDR3 is 16 amino acids. Germline V gene lookup returns CDR1 MNHEY and CDR2 SVGEGT. Trimming pared 7 bases from V and 0 bases from J, leaving 18 bases between. CDR3 amino acids: CASNYSVQRTNYGYTF. The CDR3 DNA is TGTGCCAGCAACTACTCAGTACAGCGAACTAACTATGGCTACACCTTC.

The sample holds many counts of this clonotype. This chain links TRBV29-1 with TRBJ1-2; 7 bases align to TRBD1. Per germline, CDR1 SQVTM and CDR2 ANQGSEA. The CDR3 is made up of 13 amino acids. V shed 3 bases and J 3 bases; nucleotides not matched to a gene: 4. CDR3 in DNA: TGCAGCGTTGATCAGGGGGTCGACTATGGCTACACCTTC. Translated, it gives CSVDQGVDYGYTF.

J is TRBJ1-5 and V is TRBV30, with 9 bases matching TRBD1. Losses at the gene ends were 4 bases for V and 7 bases for J; bases not matched to a gene: 5. The CDR3 is 13 residues long. CDR1 is GTSNPN, CDR2 SVGIG, per germline (reference sequence). CDR3 bases: TGTGCCTGGAACAGGGGGCAAGAGCAGCCCCAGCATTTT. The encoded protein is CAWNRGQEQPQHF.

This clonotype occurred many times. Sequence at one end of the junction differs from germline and may be a read error. Here the CDR3 DNA reads TGTACCAGCAGTTACACTCCCCGGGGCGCGGACACTGAAGCTTTCTTT. Translation: CTSSYTPRGADTEAFF. The chain links TRBV6-5 to TRBJ1-1; D possibly corresponds to TRBD1 (5 bases). This CDR3 spans 16 amino acids. Germline CDR1 reads MNHEY; CDR2 reads SVGAGI.

This clonotype has at least ten counts. J is TRBJ2-7 and V is TRBV20-1, with D tentatively TRBD2 (6 bases). CDR1 is DFQATT and CDR2 is SNEGSKA in the germline V gene (reference sequence). V was shortened by 0 bases and J by 2 bases, with 14 bases between the two germline ends. The CDR3 consists of 15 residues. The chain's CDR3 is CSARDEEGGTYEQYF. For the CDR3, the DNA is TGCAGTGCTAGAGATGAGGAGGGCGGAACCTACGAGCAGTACTTC.

The V call is TRBV27, the J call TRBJ1-5, with a tentative D call TRBD1 (6 bases). Trimming removed 0 bases from V and 6 bases from J, with 12 bases in between. The CDR3 runs 15 residues. Germline assignment: CDR1 MNHEY and CDR2 SMNVEV (reference sequence). CDR3 nucleotide sequence: TGTGCCAGCAGTTTATCACAGGGTTTGGGTCAGCCCCAGCATTTT. Protein: CASSLSQGLGQPQHF.

This clonotype was detected ten times or more. The CDR3: CASSPGRRTGELFF. CDR3 nucleotides: TGTGCCAGCAGTCCGGGGAGGAGGACCGGGGAGCTGTTTTTT. The J gene is TRBJ2-2, the V gene TRBV12-3 or TRBV12-4, with D tentatively TRBD2 (6 bases). This CDR3 is built from 14 residues. V was trimmed by 5 bases and J by 5 bases, leaving 12 bases between them.

This clonotype was detected ten times or more. The chain couples TRBV20-1 to TRBJ1-5; 10 positions agree with TRBD1. This CDR3 has 18 residues. With V trimmed by 1 base and J by 10 bases, 19 bases remained unmatched. The germline gives CDR1 DFQATT, CDR2 SNEGSKA (reference sequence). The CDR3 here is CSARAPGQGNSPFGPQHF. CDR3 bases: TGCAGTGCTAGAGCGCCGGGACAGGGGAACTCCCCGTTCGGTCCCCAGCATTTT.

This clonotype was detected many times. The chain is built from TRBV7-9 and TRBJ2-5; the match to TRBD1 covers 7 bases. Trimming at V came to 5 bases and at J to 0 bases, leaving 3 bases not matched to a gene. The CDR3 length is 14 residues. The germline V gene encodes CDR1 SEHNR and CDR2 FQNEAQ (reference sequence). CDR3 bases: TGTGCCAGCAGCATACAGGGGTACCAAGAGACCCAGTACTTC. As protein: CASSIQGYQETQYF.